Shown below are 11 T cell receptor beta chains from a single sample sequenced in a study of blood T cell repertoires in COVID-19. Some clones are missing from TCRdb's copy, which holds only in-frame ones; the method was immunoSEQ multiplex PCR. The sample includes more than 140,000 clones, 80% to 90% seen only once; the top ten take more than 1.5%. The sample consisted of peripheral blood. Source of these receptors: a woman in her fifties or sixties with acute or convalescent COVID-19.

This sequence joins TRBV7-2 and TRBJ1-2, with 10 nucleotides matching TRBD1. V shed 3 bases and J 6 bases; nucleotides not matched to a gene: 4. The CDR3 is 14 amino acids. Germline V lookup: CDR1 SGHTA, CDR2 FQGNSA. The chain's CDR3 is CASSFDGTGDGYTF. Written as DNA, the CDR3 is TGTGCCAGCAGCTTTGATGGGACAGGGGATGGCTACACCTTC.

Details on this clone: In the same sample, other DNA sequences code for this CDR3. V and J are TRBV5-1 and TRBJ1-1, with D tentatively TRBD1 (6 bases). V was cut by 3 bases and J by 2 bases, with 8 bases left in between. Germline loops: CDR1 SGHRS, CDR2 YFSETQ. There are 13 residues in the CDR3. DNA of the CDR3: TGCGCCAGCAGCTCACAGGGAAACACTGAAGCTTTCTTT. It codes for CASSSQGNTEAFF.

The J gene is TRBJ2-7, the V gene TRBV6-5; TRBD1 might be the D (6 bases). V was cut by 4 bases and J by 0 bases, with 10 bases left in between. The CDR3 has 14 residues. Germline assignment: CDR1 MNHEY and CDR2 SVGAGI. The CDR3 loop reads CASSFRQDSYEQYF. CDR3 DNA: TGTGCCAGCAGTTTTAGACAGGACTCCTACGAGCAGTACTTC.

The gene calls are TRBV5-1 and TRBJ2-4; 8 nucleotides line up with TRBD1. J was trimmed by 8 bases and V by 3 bases; bases with no gene match: 4. The CDR3 covers 13 residues. Germline loops: CDR1 SGHRS, CDR2 YFSETQ. CDR3 nucleotide sequence: TGCGCCAGCAGCTCTCAGGGGGCAGACATTCAGTACTTC. Its translation is CASSSQGADIQYF.

The rearrangement uses TRBV11-1 and TRBJ1-6; no clear D. Trimming stripped 4 bases from V and 0 bases from J, with 10 bases between. This CDR3 spans 16 amino acids. CDR1 and CDR2 (germline): SGHAT, FQDESV (reference sequence). The CDR3 DNA sequence: TGTGCCAGCAGCTATGCCGGTAGCTCCTATAATTCACCCCTCCACTTT. Translated: CASSYAGSSYNSPLHF.

The chain links TRBV19 to TRBJ1-1, with 8 positions matching TRBD1. The CDR3 is made up of 13 amino acids. Looked up from germline, CDR1 is LNHDA and CDR2 is SQIVND (reference sequence). V lost 8 bases to trimming and J lost 5 bases; unmatched junction nucleotides: 7. This chain's CDR3 is CASLDRASTEAFF. In DNA form, the CDR3 reads TGTGCCAGTCTGGACAGGGCGTCAACTGAAGCTTTCTTT.

V is TRBV29-1 and J is TRBJ1-2, with 7 bases aligning to TRBD1. After removal of 5 bases from V and 3 bases from J, the junction contained 6 bases not matched to a gene. The CDR3 length is 13 residues. Per the germline V gene, CDR1 is SQVTM and CDR2 is ANQGSEA. The CDR3 DNA reads as TGCAGCGTTTCACAGGGGCGGGACTATGGCTACACCTTC. This gives the protein CSVSQGRDYGYTF.

Notes on this clone: The same CDR3 also results from other DNA sequences found in this sample. The rearrangement joins TRBV2 to TRBJ1-5, with no clear D. The length of the CDR3 is 14 residues. The germline CDR1 and CDR2 sequences are SNHLY and FYNNEI. V was shortened by 3 bases and J by 2 bases, with 8 bases between the two germline ends. The CDR3: CASSDLGGNQPQHF. The CDR3 DNA sequence: TGTGCCAGCAGTGACTTGGGAGGCAATCAGCCCCAGCATTTT.

This chain joins TRBV3-1 (or the pseudogene TRBV3-2) and TRBJ1-3, with D possibly matching TRBD1 (5 bases). Trimming shortened V by 1 base and J by 7 bases, and 11 bases separated the two germline ends. CDR3 size: 14 residues. The V gene's germline CDR1 is LGHDT and CDR2 YNNKEL (reference sequence). CDR3 in amino acids: CASSQGRRANTIYF. CDR3 nucleotide sequence: TGTGCCAGCAGCCAAGGCCGCAGGGCGAACACCATATATTTT.

This chain joins TRBV28 and TRBJ1-2; TRBD1 aligns across 9 bases. Trimming cost V 6 bases and J 2 bases; bases outside gene matches: 4. This CDR3 contains 14 residues. Germline V CDR1 and CDR2: MDHEN, SYDVKM. CDR3 DNA: TGTGCCAGCAGCCCCGGGACAGGGAACTATGGCTACACCTTC. Its protein is CASSPGTGNYGYTF.

This clone has just one count. The J gene is TRBJ2-6, the V gene TRBV28, with a weak D call TRBD2 (5 bases). The CDR3 has 14 residues. The germline gives CDR1 MDHEN, CDR2 SYDVKM. Trimming took 3 bases from V and 13 from J, leaving 16 bases between them. The CDR3 nucleotides read TGTGCCAGCAGTTTCTATGGGAGACCCCAGGTCCTGACTTTC. Protein: CASSFYGRPQVLTF.